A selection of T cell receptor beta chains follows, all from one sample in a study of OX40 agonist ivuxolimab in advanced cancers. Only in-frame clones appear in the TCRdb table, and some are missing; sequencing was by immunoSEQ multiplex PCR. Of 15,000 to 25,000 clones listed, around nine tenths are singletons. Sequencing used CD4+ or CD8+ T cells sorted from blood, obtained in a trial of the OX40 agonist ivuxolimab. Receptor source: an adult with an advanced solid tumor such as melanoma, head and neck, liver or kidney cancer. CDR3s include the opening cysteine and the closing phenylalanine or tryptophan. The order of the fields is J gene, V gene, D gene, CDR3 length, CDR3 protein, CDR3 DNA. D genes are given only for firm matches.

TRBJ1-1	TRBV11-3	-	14	CASSLSPAGTEAFF	TGTGCCAGCAGCTTAAGTCCGGCGGGGACTGAAGCTTTCTTT
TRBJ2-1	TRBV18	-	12	CASSPGRYEQFF	TGTGCCAGCTCACCCGGCCGATACGAGCAGTTCTTC
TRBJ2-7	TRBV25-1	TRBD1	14	CASSEGQGVNEQYF	TGTGCCAGCAGTGAAGGACAGGGAGTCAACGAGCAGTACTTC
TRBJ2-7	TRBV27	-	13	CASSLGYYYEQYF	TGTGCCAGCAGTTTAGGGTATTACTACGAGCAGTACTTC
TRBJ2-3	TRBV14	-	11	CASRGTDTQYF	TGTGCCAGCCGGGGCACAGATACGCAGTATTTT
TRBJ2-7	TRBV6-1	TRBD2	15	CASSELAGGSYEQYF	TGTGCCAGCAGTGAACTAGCGGGAGGGTCCTACGAGCAGTACTTC
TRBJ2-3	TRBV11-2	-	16	CASSLEVWTPTDTQYF	TGTGCCAGCAGCTTAGAAGTCTGGACCCCCACAGATACGCAGTATTTT
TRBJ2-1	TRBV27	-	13	CASKSSGWNEQFF	TGTGCCAGCAAATCGAGCGGGTGGAATGAGCAGTTCTTC
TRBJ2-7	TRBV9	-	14	CASSVGGQVDEQYF	TGTGCCAGCAGCGTAGGGGGGCAAGTAGACGAGCAGTACTTC
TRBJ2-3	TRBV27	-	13	CASSFVSTDTQYF	TGTGCCAGCAGTTTTGTATCCACAGATACGCAGTATTTT
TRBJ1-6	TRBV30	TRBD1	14	CAWEAGQFNSPLHF	TGTGCCTGGGAGGCGGGACAGTTTAATTCACCCCTCCACTTT
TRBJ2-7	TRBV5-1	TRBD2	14	CASSYSGSGYEQYF	TGCGCCAGCAGCTATAGCGGGAGCGGGTACGAGCAGTACTTC
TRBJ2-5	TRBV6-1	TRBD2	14	CASNGLAGDETQYF	TGTGCCAGCAACGGGCTAGCGGGAGATGAGACCCAGTACTTC
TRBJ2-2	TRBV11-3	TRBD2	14	CASSIRASGGELFF	TGTGCCAGCAGCATTAGGGCTAGCGGCGGGGAGCTGTTTTTT
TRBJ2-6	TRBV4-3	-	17	CASSQSSAGSGANVLTF	TGCGCCAGCAGCCAATCCTCTGCAGGGTCCGGGGCCAACGTCCTGACTTTC
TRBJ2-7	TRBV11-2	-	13	CASSFDQAYEQYF	TGTGCCAGCAGCTTCGACCAAGCCTACGAGCAGTACTTC
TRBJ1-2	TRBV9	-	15	CASSVVDRTNYGYTF	TGTGCCAGCAGCGTAGTCGACAGGACTAACTATGGCTACACCTTC
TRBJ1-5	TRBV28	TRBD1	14	CASSPTGRKQPQHF	TGTGCCAGCAGTCCGACAGGGAGGAAGCAGCCCCAGCATTTT
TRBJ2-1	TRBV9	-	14	CASSGGTFYNEQFF	TGTGCCAGCAGCGGGGGCACGTTCTACAATGAGCAGTTCTTC
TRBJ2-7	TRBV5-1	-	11	CASSLGYEQYF	TGCGCCAGCAGCTTGGGGTACGAGCAGTACTTC
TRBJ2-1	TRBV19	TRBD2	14	CASSISGSYNEQFF	TGTGCCAGTAGTATTAGCGGGAGTTACAATGAGCAGTTCTTC
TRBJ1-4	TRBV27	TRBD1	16	CASSLSPGGMGEKLFF	TGTGCCAGCAGTTTATCTCCAGGGGGTATGGGTGAAAAACTGTTTTTT